This T cell receptor (beta chain) was captured by sequencing in a study of lymphopenia after photon versus proton radiotherapy. Findings of the study overall: Relative stability marked proton patients; photon patients lost diversity and naive cells.

For this clone: Its antigen is still unknown.

V lost 1 base, J lost 7 bases, and 11 bases lay in between. This CDR3 spans 14 amino acids. From germline, CDR1 is SGHVS and CDR2 FQNEAQ. Sequencing was performed with immunoSEQ multiplex PCR; in TCRdb, only in-frame clones are kept and a portion is missing. The profile covers 150,000 to 200,000 clones, with around nine tenths appearing a single time and around 5.1% taken by the ten largest. The source material was peripheral blood, sampled from a patient treated with photon-based radiotherapy. The chain uses TRBV7-8 and TRBJ2-1; TRBD2 is a possible D gene (5 bases). This TCR derives from a middle-aged man with gastric cancer. The chain's CDR3 is CASSLDLALNEQFF. CDR3 DNA: TGTGCCAGCAGCTTAGACCTAGCTCTAAATGAGCAGTTCTTC.